This TCR beta chain was identified during a study of blood T cell repertoires in COVID-19. Study as a whole: The origin of the acute and convalescent COVID-19 samples was the United States, Italy and Spain. The analysed material was cDNA or gDNA that came from T cells, B-cell-depleted T cells, or PBMCs.

Some clones are missing from TCRdb's copy, which holds only in-frame ones; the method was immunoSEQ multiplex PCR. The sample includes around 210,000 clones, roughly 88% of them seen just once. The CDR3 is 14 residues long. Germline CDR1 and CDR2: MNHEY and SVGAGI. Trimming removed 6 bases from V and 4 bases from J, with 16 bases in between. The sequence came from a human donor in a cohort sampled during active COVID-19. Material: peripheral blood. The V gene is TRBV6-5, the J gene TRBJ2-7; possible D gene TRBD2, 6 bases. The CDR3 region is CASRTSVGLYEQYF. The CDR3 DNA reads TGTGCCAGCAGAACATCAGTTGGACTATACGAGCAGTACTTC.